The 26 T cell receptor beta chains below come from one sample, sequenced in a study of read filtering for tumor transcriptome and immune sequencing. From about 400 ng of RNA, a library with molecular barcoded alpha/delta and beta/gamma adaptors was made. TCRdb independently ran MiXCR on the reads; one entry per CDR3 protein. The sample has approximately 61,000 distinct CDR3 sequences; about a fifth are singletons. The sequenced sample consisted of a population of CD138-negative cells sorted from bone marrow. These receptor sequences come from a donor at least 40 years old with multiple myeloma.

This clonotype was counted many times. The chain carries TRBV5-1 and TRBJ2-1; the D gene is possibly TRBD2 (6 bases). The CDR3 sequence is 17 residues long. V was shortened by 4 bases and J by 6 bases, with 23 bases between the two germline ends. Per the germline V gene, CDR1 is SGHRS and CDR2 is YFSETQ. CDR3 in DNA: TGCGCCAGCAGCGGGACCGCGGGACTCCCGACGGGCAATGAGCAGTTCTTC. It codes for CASSGTAGLPTGNEQFF.

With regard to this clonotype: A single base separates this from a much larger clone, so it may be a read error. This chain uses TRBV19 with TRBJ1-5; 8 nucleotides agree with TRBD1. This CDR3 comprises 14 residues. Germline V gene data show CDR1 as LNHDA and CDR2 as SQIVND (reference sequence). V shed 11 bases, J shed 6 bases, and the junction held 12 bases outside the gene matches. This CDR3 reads CACKTGGGIQPQHF. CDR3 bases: TGTGCCTGTAAAACAGGGGGAGGGATTCAGCCCCAGCATTTT. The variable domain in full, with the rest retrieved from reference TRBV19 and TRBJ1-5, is DGGITQSPKYLFRKEGQNVTLSCEQNLNHDAMYWYRQDPGQGLRLIYYSQIVNDFQKGDIAEGYSVSREKKESFPLTVTSAQKNPTAFYLCACKTGGGIQPQHFGDGTRLSIL.

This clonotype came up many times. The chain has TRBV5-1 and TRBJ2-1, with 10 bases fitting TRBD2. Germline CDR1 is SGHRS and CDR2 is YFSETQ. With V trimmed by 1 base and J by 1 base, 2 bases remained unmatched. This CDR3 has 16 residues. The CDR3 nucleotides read TGCGCCAGCAGCTTGAGCGGGGGGGGGTCCTACAATGAGCAGTTCTTC. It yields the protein CASSLSGGGSYNEQFF.

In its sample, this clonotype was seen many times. DNA for the CDR3: TGCGCCAGCAAAAGGGAGACTAGCGTCTCAGAGACCCAGTACTTC. This codes for CASKRETSVSETQYF. This chain links TRBV5-1 with TRBJ2-5; 8 nucleotides agree with TRBD2. Trimming took 6 bases from V and 4 from J; bases not matched to a gene: 11. Germline CDR1 reads SGHRS; CDR2 reads YFSETQ. CDR3 length: 15 amino acids.

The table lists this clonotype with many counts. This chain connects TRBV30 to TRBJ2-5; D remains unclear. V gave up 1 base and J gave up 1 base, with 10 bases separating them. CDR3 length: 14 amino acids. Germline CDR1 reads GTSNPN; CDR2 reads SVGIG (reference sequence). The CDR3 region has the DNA TGTGCCTGGAGTGAGGGTGGAACCCAAGAGACCCAGTACTTC. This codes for CAWSEGGTQETQYF. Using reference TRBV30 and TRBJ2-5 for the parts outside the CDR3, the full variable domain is SQTIHQWPATLVQPVGSPLSLECTVEGTSNPNLYWYRQAAGRGLQLLFYSVGIGQISSEVPQNLSASRPQDRQFILSSKKLLLSDSGFYLCAWSEGGTQETQYFGPGTRLLVL.

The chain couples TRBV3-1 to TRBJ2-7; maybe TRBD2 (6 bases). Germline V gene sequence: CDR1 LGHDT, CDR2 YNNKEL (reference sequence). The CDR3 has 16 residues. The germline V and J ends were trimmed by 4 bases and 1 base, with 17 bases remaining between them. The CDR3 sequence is CASSPDPAGQSYEQYF. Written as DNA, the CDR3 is TGTGCCAGCAGCCCGGACCCAGCGGGCCAATCCTACGAGCAGTACTTC.

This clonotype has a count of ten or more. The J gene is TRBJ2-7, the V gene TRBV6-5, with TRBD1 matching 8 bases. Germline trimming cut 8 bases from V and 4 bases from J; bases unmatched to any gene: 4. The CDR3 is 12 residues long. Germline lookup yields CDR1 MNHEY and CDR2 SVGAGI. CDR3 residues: CASHTGGYEQYF. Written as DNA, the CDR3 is TGTGCCAGCCACACAGGGGGGTACGAGCAGTACTTC.

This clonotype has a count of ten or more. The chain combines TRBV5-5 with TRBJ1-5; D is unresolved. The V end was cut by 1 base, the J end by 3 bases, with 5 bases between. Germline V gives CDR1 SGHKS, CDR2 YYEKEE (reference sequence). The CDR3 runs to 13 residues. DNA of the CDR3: TGTGCCAGCAGCTTGTGGTACAATCAGCCCCAGCATTTT. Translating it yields CASSLWYNQPQHF.

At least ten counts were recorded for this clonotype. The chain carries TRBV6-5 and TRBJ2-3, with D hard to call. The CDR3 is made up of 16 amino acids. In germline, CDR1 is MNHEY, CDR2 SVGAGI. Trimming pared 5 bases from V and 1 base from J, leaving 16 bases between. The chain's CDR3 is CASSKRTSLRTDTQYF. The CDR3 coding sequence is TGTGCCAGCAGTAAAAGGACCAGTCTACGCACAGATACGCAGTATTTT.

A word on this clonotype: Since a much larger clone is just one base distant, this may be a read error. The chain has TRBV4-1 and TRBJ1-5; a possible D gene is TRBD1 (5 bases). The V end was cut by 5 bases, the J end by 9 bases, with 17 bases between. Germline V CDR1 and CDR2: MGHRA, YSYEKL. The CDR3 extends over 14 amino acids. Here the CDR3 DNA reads TGCGCCAGCAGCATGAGTCGGGGGGATCGGCCCCAGCATTTT. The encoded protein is CASSMSRGDRPQHF.

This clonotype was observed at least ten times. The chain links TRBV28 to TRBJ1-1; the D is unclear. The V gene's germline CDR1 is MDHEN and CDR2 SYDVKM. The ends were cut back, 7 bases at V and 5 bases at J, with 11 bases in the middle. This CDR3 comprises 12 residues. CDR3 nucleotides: TGTGCCAGCACCCCTCGCGGGACTGAAGCTTTCTTT. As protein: CASTPRGTEAFF.

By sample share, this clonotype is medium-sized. CDR3 in amino acids: CASSIRTSGEQFF. CDR3 bases: TGTGCCAGCAGCATACGGACTAGCGGGGAGCAGTTCTTC. This chain connects TRBV11-2 to TRBJ2-1; 11 nucleotides line up with TRBD2. The germline V gene has CDR1 SGHAT and CDR2 FQNNGV. The CDR3 is made up of 13 amino acids. J gave up 10 bases and V 5 bases, and 4 bases lay outside the gene matches.

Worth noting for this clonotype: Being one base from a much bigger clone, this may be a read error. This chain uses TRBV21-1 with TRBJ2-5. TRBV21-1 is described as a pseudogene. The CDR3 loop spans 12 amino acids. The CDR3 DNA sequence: TGTGCCAGCAGCAAAGGCGAAGAGGCCCAGTACTTC. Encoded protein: CASSKGEEAQYF.

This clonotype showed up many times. CDR3 in amino acids: CATTEGYSGELFF. The CDR3 nucleotides read TGCGCCACTACGGAGGGATATTCCGGGGAGCTGTTTTTT. V and J are TRBV10-2 and TRBJ2-2, with D tentatively TRBD2 (6 bases). Germline values: CDR1 WSHSY, CDR2 SAAADI. Deletions cut 10 bases from V and 6 bases from J, with 15 bases between. This CDR3 is built from 13 residues.

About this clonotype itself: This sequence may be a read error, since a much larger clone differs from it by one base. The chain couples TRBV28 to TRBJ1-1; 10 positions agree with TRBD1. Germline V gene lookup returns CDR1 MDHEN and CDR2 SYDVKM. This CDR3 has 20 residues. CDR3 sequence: CDSRHNEFGPGQGLRNKAFF. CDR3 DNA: TGTGACAGCAGACATAACGAGTTTGGTCCGGGACAGGGGCTCCGGAACAAAGCTTTCTTT.

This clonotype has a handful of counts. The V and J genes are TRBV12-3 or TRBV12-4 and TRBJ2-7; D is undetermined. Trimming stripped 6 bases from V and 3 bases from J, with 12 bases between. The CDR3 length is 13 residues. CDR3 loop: CASSPAANYEQYF. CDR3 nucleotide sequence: TGTGCCAGCAGCCCAGCTGCAAACTACGAGCAGTACTTC.

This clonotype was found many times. The CDR3 spells CSARDWASGGAPSSTDTQYF. In nucleotides, the CDR3 is TGCAGTGCTAGAGATTGGGCTAGCGGGGGGGCACCAAGTAGCACAGATACGCAGTATTTT. The chain employs TRBV20-1 and TRBJ2-3, with TRBD2 identical over 12 bases. Germline V gene data show CDR1 as DFQATT and CDR2 as SNEGSKA (reference sequence). This CDR3 has 20 residues. V was clipped by 0 bases and J by 0 bases; unmatched bases: 13.

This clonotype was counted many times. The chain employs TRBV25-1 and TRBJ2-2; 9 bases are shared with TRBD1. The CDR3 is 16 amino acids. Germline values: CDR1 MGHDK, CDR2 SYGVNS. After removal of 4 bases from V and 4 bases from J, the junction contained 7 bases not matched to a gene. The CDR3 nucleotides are TGTGCCAGCAGTGCCTCGGGACAGGGAAGCACCGGGGAGCTGTTTTTT. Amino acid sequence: CASSASGQGSTGELFF.

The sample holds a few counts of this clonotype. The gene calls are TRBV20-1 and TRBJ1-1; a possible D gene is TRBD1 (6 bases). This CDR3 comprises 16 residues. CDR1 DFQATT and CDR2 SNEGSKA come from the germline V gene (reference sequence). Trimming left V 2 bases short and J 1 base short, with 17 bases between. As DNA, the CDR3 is TGCAGTGCTAGACCCCGGTGGGGGGCTCCGAACACTGAAGCTTTCTTT. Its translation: CSARPRWGAPNTEAFF.

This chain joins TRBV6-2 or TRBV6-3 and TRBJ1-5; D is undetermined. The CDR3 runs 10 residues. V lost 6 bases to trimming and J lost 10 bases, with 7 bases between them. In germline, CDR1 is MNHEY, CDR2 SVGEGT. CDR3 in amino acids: CASSPGPQHF. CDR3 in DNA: TGTGCCAGCAGCCCAGGCCCCCAGCATTTT.

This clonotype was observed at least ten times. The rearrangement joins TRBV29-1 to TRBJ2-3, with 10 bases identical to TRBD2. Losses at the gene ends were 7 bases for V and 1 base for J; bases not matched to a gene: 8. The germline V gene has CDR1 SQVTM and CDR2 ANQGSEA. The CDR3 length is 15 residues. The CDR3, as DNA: TGCAGCGCCGCGAGGCTAGCGGGGGGCACAGATACGCAGTATTTT. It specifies CSAARLAGGTDTQYF.

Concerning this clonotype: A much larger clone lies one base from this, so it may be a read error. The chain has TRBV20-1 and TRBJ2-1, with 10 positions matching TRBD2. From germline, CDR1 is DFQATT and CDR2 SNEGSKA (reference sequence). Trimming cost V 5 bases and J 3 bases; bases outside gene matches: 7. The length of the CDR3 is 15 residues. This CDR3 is CSAGILAGVYNEQFF. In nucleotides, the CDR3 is TGCAGTGCTGGCATTCTAGCGGGGGTCTACAATGAGCAGTTCTTC.

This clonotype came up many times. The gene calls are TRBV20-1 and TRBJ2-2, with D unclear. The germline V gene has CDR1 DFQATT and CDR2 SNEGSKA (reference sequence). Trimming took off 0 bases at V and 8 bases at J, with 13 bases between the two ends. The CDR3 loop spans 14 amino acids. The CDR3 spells CSAREPGDYGELFF. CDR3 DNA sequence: TGCAGTGCTAGAGAACCAGGAGATTATGGGGAGCTGTTTTTT.

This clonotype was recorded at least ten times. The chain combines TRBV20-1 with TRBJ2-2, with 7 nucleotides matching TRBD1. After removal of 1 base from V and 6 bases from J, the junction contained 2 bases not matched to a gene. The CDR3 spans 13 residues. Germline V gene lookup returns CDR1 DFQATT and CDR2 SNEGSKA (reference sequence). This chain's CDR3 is CSARVGGPGELFF. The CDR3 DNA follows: TGCAGTGCTAGAGTAGGGGGCCCCGGGGAGCTGTTTTTT.

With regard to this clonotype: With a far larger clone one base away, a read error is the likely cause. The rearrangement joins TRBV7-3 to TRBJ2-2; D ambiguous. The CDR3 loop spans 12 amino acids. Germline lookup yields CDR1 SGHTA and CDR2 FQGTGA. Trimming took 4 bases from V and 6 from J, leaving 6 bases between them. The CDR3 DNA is TGTGCCAGCAGCTCATACCCCGGGGAGCTGTTTTTT. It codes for CASSSYPGELFF.

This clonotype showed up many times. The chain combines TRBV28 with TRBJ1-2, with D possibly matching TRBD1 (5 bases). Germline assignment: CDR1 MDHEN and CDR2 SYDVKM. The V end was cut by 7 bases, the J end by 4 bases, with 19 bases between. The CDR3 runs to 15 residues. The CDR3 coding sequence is TGTGCCAGCATCCCCGGGGGAGCTTTACTCTATGGCTACACCTTC. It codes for CASIPGGALLYGYTF.